The rows below give T cell receptor beta chains drawn from one sample of a study of blood T cell repertoires in COVID-19. Clones were sequenced by immunoSEQ multiplex PCR, and TCRdb holds only the in-frame ones, with some missing. This repertoire shows roughly 330,000 clones, about nine tenths found once; its top ten account for more than 9%. Sequences were obtained from PBMCs or T cells enriched from blood (not recorded which). These receptors were obtained from a woman between 18 and 29 years old who had recovered from COVID-19. Both conserved end residues are part of each CDR3. D genes are given only for firm matches. Only part of the rows carry a size: once, few, many, or a class if the clone is expanded.

CDR3: CAISEQGEESPLHF; DNA: TGTGCCATCTCTGAACAAGGGGAGGAATCACCCCTCCACTTT; size: .; J: TRBJ1-6; V: TRBV10-3; D: .
CDR3: CASSLADRGGYTF; DNA: TGTGCCAGCAGTTTAGCGGACAGGGGGGGCTACACCTTC; size: .; J: TRBJ1-2; V: TRBV28; D: TRBD1
CDR3: CASSLNRGGHNEQFF; DNA: TGTGCCAGCAGCCTAAACAGGGGGGGGCACAATGAGCAGTTCTTC; size: .; J: TRBJ2-1; V: TRBV5-8; D: .
CDR3: CASSQDRVNTEAFF; DNA: TGTGCCAGTTCCCAGGACAGGGTGAACACTGAAGCTTTCTTT; size: .; J: TRBJ1-1; V: TRBV18; D: TRBD1
CDR3: CASSLGLADTQYF; DNA: TGCGCCAGCAGCTTGGGACTGGCAGATACGCAGTATTTT; size: .; J: TRBJ2-3; V: TRBV5-1; D: .
CDR3: CASSQARGAGGYGYTF; DNA: TGTGCCAGCAGCCAAGCCCGGGGGGCGGGTGGCTATGGCTACACCTTC; size: .; J: TRBJ1-2; V: TRBV3-1/TRBV3-2; D: .
CDR3: CAWSWGQGQFGYTF; DNA: TGTGCCTGGAGCTGGGGACAGGGCCAATTTGGCTACACCTTC; size: .; J: TRBJ1-2; V: TRBV30; D: TRBD1
CDR3: CASKSPRAEAFF; DNA: TGTGCCAGCAAGTCCCCCAGGGCTGAAGCTTTCTTT; size: once; J: TRBJ1-1; V: TRBV5-6; D: .
CDR3: CASSKQGYEQYF; DNA: TGTGCCAGCAGCAAACAGGGCTACGAGCAGTACTTC; size: .; J: TRBJ2-7; V: TRBV7-6; D: .
CDR3: CASSLQGYSNQPQHF; DNA: TGTGCCAGTTCCCTACAGGGGTATAGCAATCAGCCCCAGCATTTT; size: .; J: TRBJ1-5; V: TRBV19; D: TRBD1
CDR3: CAWDLDRDGYTF; DNA: TGTGCCTGGGACCTCGACAGGGATGGCTACACCTTC; size: .; J: TRBJ1-2; V: TRBV30; D: TRBD1
CDR3: CASRPPASVGFADTQYF; DNA: TGTGCCAGCAGACCCCCGGCTAGCGTCGGGTTTGCAGATACGCAGTATTTT; size: .; J: TRBJ2-3; V: TRBV19; D: .
CDR3: CASRRLQGALGTEAFF; DNA: TGTGCCAGCAGACGCTTACAGGGGGCTCTGGGGACTGAAGCTTTCTTT; size: .; J: TRBJ1-1; V: TRBV7-8; D: TRBD1
CDR3: CASSQAQGRHEQYF; DNA: TGCGCCAGCAGCCAAGCCCAGGGTCGCCACGAGCAGTACTTC; size: .; J: TRBJ2-7; V: TRBV4-1; D: .
CDR3: CASSFSTGGNYGYTF; DNA: TGTGCCAGCAGCTTCTCAACAGGGGGTAACTATGGCTACACCTTC; size: .; J: TRBJ1-2; V: TRBV5-5; D: TRBD1
CDR3: CASSPAWESYEQYF; DNA: TGCGCCAGCAGCCCCGCGTGGGAGTCCTACGAGCAGTACTTC; size: .; J: TRBJ2-7; V: TRBV5-1; D: .
CDR3: CASSLGRANYGYTF; DNA: TGTGCCAGCAGCTTAGGGCGGGCTAACTATGGCTACACCTTC; size: .; J: TRBJ1-2; V: TRBV13; D: .
CDR3: CASSPTGNSNQPQHF; DNA: TGTGCCAGCTCACCGACAGGAAATAGCAATCAGCCCCAGCATTTT; size: .; J: TRBJ1-5; V: TRBV18; D: .